The sequence of this T cell receptor beta chain was determined in a study of CD8+CD57+ T cells in acquired aplastic anemia (dated by TCRdb to the late 2010s). Study-level background: A mean of approximately 3 ug of DNA, ranging from roughly 0.18 to 30 ug, was extracted from sorted CD4+ and CD8+ cells. CD8+CD57+ expansion was defined as frequency above the mean frequency observed in healthy subjects.

The patients picked for sequencing were ones in whom flow cytometry had shown an expansion of CD8+CD57+ cells. Every patient had a diagnosis of severe acquired aplastic anemia based on International Study of Aplastic Anemia and Agranulocytosis and Camitta criteria. At the time blood was sampled, none of the patients had received any therapy. The study deep-sequenced TCR repertoires of sorted CD4+ and CD8+ blood T cells from severe aplastic anemia patients and healthy subjects. Patients were enrolled under clinicaltrials.gov protocols 00001620, 01623167, 00001397, 00071045, 00081523 and 00961064 in the USA. Ficoll-Paque density gradient centrifugation was used to isolate peripheral blood mononuclear cells. Before DNA extraction, CD4+ and CD8+ T cells were sorted with FACS or magnetic beads. This clonotype was observed a few times. This receptor's antigen is unknown. Base qualities are missing; no much larger clone stands one base away.

Results the study describes overall, beyond this receptor: Patients and healthy controls showed no significant difference in CD8+ Simpson's diversity (P=0.060). Over 25 CD8+ CDR3 sequences were found in both patients and controls but appeared to be highly expressed in patients and within the immunodominant clones of the patients.

Profiling of TCR beta VDJ combinations and CDR3 sequences used genomic DNA as the template. TCR repertoire sequencing was run on an Illumina HiSeq 2000. The authors' pipeline ran thus. TRBV/TRBJ rearrangement plots, CDR3 size and DJ length profiles, and Simpson's diversity index were used to evaluate the repertoires. The most abundant DNA sequence in the deep sequencing data was defined as the immunodominant clone. CDR3 amino acid sequences were checked for sharing between subjects and were compared against published repertoires and the VDJdb database. TCRdb reprocessing: public reads trimmed at Q25 with fastp, clones called with MiXCR, in-frame beta chains kept. Every distinct CDR3 protein forms one entry, paired with its most common genes and DNA. The V and J calls follow TCRdb's processing rather than the paper's. For this sample there are approximately 470,000 distinct CDR3 sequences; approximately 32% appear just once. Together, the top ten hold about 0.8% of the sample.

The TCR originated in a human donor with aplastic anemia. The sequenced sample consisted of sorted CD4+, CD8+, or CD8+CD57+ T cells (not recorded which) from PBMCs.

The DNA reads as follows: TGTGTCAATGATGAGGGGGGTAACACTGAAGCTTTCTTT. Its amino acids are CVNDEGGNTEAFF. The chain was built from TRBV10-3 and TRBJ1-1; TRBD1 is a possible D gene, resting on 6 matching bases. From a lookup of the germline V gene, CDR1 and CDR2 are ENHRY and SYGVKD. CDR3 length: 13 amino acids, cysteine to phenylalanine. Kept here is only the CDR3 DNA, which spans 39 bases and is read in frame from base 1.